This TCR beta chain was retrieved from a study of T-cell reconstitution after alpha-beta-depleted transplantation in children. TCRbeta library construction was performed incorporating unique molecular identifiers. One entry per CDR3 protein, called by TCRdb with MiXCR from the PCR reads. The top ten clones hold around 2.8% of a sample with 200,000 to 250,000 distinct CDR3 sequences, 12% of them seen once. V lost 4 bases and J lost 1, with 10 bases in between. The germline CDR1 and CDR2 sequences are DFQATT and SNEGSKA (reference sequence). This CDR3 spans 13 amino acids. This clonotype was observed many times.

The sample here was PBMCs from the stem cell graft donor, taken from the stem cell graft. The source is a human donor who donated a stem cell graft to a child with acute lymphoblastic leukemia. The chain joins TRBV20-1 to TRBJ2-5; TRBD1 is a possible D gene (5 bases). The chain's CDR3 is CSATRQTQETQYF. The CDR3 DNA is TGCAGTGCTACTCGACAGACCCAAGAGACCCAGTACTTC.